These 19 T cell receptor beta chains came from one sample sequenced in a study of cytomegalovirus exposure and HLA in healthy donors (dated by TCRdb to about 2017). The library came from the immunoSEQ multiplex PCR assay. The table was pulled from immuneACCESS by TCRdb, which kept in-frame rearrangements only. Such tables lose some clones; where checked, under half of the loss comes from unresolved V genes, and the rest has no known cause. The sample contains some 350,000 clones, approximately 90% of them found a single time. The biggest ten clones account for about 1.2% of the sample. Sequenced input: PBMCs. Receptor source: a woman under 40 in good health and CMV-seropositive.

The rearrangement uses TRBV5-1 and TRBJ2-3; TRBD1 aligns across 7 bases. This CDR3 has 15 residues. Looked up from germline, CDR1 is SGHRS and CDR2 is YFSETQ. V dropped 4 bases and J dropped 2; count of bases not matched to a gene: 7. CDR3 coding DNA: TGCGCCAGCAGCCCGACAGGGATCTACACAGATACGCAGTATTTT. Translating gives CASSPTGIYTDTQYF. Together with reference TRBV5-1 and TRBJ2-3, the CDR3 gives the full variable domain: KAGVTQTPRYLIKTRGQQVTLSCSPISGHRSVSWYQQTPGQGLQFLFEYFSETQRNKGNFPGRFSGRQFSNSRSEMNVSTLELGDSALYLCASSPTGIYTDTQYFGPGTRLTVL.

Here the CDR3 DNA reads TGTGCCAGCAGTTTAAGCGGTAACCCTTTCAATCAGCCCCAGCATTTT. Translation gives CASSLSGNPFNQPQHF. The chain uses TRBV27 and TRBJ1-5; no definite D call. The CDR3 runs 16 residues. V shed 2 bases and J shed 3 bases, with 14 bases lying between them. Germline CDR1 MNHEY, CDR2 SMNVEV (reference sequence).

The chain couples TRBV4-3 to TRBJ2-7, with 7 bases lining up with TRBD2. The germline gives CDR1 LGHNA, CDR2 YSLEER. This CDR3 comprises 15 residues. The ends lost 0 bases at V and 4 bases at J; junction bases unmatched: 6. The CDR3 region is CASSQDPSGIYEQYF. The CDR3 nucleotides read TGCGCCAGCAGCCAAGACCCTAGCGGAATTTACGAGCAGTACTTC.

The rearrangement uses TRBV11-2 and TRBJ2-1; D gene unclear. V lost 3 bases and J 0 bases, leaving 12 bases between the germline ends. Germline CDR1 reads SGHAT; CDR2 reads FQNNGV. CDR3 size: 16 residues. The CDR3 DNA follows: TGTGCCAGCAGCTTTCACGGAACGAGCTCCTACAATGAGCAGTTCTTC. Translation gives CASSFHGTSSYNEQFF.

The J gene is TRBJ2-2, the V gene TRBV7-9; no clear D. Trimming took off 3 bases at V and 4 bases at J, with 0 bases between the two ends. Per germline, CDR1 SEHNR and CDR2 FQNEAQ (reference sequence). The CDR3 is 11 amino acids. CDR3 DNA sequence: TGTGCCAGCAGCTTCACCGGGGAGCTGTTTTTT. It encodes CASSFTGELFF. The full variable domain, with the rest looked up from reference TRBV7-9 and TRBJ2-2, is DTGVSQNPRHKITKRGQNVTFRCDPISEHNRLYWYRQTLGQGPEFLTYFQNEAQLEKSRLLSDRFSAERPKGSFSTLEIQRTEQGDSAMYLCASSFTGELFFGEGSRLTVL.

The V gene is TRBV27, the J gene TRBJ2-1, with 7 bases lining up with TRBD2. The length of the CDR3 is 14 residues. In germline, CDR1 is MNHEY, CDR2 SMNVEV (reference sequence). V lost 0 bases, J lost 9 bases, and 5 bases stayed unmatched. The CDR3 DNA sequence: TGTGCCAGCAGTTTATCCCCCGGGAGGAGTGAGCAGTTCTTC. Protein sequence: CASSLSPGRSEQFF.

The V call is TRBV6-1, the J call TRBJ2-3, with D maybe TRBD2 (6 bases). The CDR3 sequence is 15 residues long. V was cut by 6 bases and J by 6 bases, with 19 bases left in between. Germline values: CDR1 MNHNS, CDR2 SASEGT. For the CDR3, the DNA is TGTGCCAGCAGCTTACTAGCTTCGGACGCGGATACGCAGTATTTT. This translates into CASSLLASDADTQYF.

With respect to this clone: A junction end diverges from the germline sequence, so it may reflect a read error. This chain joins TRBV19 and TRBJ1-2, with 7 bases aligning to TRBD1. CDR3 length: 13 amino acids. Looked up from germline, CDR1 is LNHDA and CDR2 is SQIVND (reference sequence). Here the CDR3 DNA reads TGTGCTAGTAGTAGGGGACAGAGATATGGCTACACCTTC. It encodes CASSRGQRYGYTF.

The J gene is TRBJ1-2, the V gene TRBV5-4; TRBD1 aligns across 10 bases. This CDR3 has 18 amino acids. V shed 0 bases, J shed 7 bases, and the junction held 15 bases outside the gene matches. CDR1 and CDR2 (germline): SGHNT, YYREEE (reference sequence). The CDR3 sequence is CASSLDGGGTGARSGYTF. DNA for the CDR3: TGTGCCAGCAGCTTGGACGGGGGCGGGACAGGGGCCAGGAGTGGCTACACCTTC.

J is TRBJ2-7 and V is TRBV4-3, with D possibly TRBD1 on 5 matching bases. Trimming pared 1 base from V and 4 bases from J, leaving 14 bases between. Germline CDR1 reads LGHNA; CDR2 reads YSLEER. The CDR3 contains 15 residues. The CDR3 sequence: CASSQGQGSGYEQYF. CDR3 in DNA: TGCGCCAGCAGCCAAGGGCAGGGATCCGGGTACGAGCAGTACTTC.

This clone has more than one count but fewer than ten. The chain combines TRBV27 with TRBJ1-2; D is unresolved. Between the trimmed V and J ends, which lost 5 bases and 4 bases, there was a span of 14 bases. This CDR3 has 14 amino acids. Germline assignment: CDR1 MNHEY and CDR2 SMNVEV (reference sequence). DNA of the CDR3: TGTGCCAGCAGTCCACGATCGGGTGTCTATGGCTACACCTTC. Translation: CASSPRSGVYGYTF.

This clone appeared once. The chain carries TRBV2 and TRBJ1-2, with D uncertain. The CDR3 is 13 residues long. The V end lost 0 bases, the J end lost 2 bases, and 4 bases lay between the germline ends. CDR1 is SNHLY and CDR2 is FYNNEI in the germline V gene. This chain's CDR3 is CASSEATNYGYTF. The CDR3 DNA follows: TGTGCCAGCAGTGAAGCGACCAACTATGGCTACACCTTC.

The chain joins TRBV25-1 to TRBJ2-7; perhaps TRBD1 as D (6 bases). Trimming removed 6 bases at V and 3 bases at J, with 18 bases between. Looked up from germline, CDR1 is MGHDK and CDR2 is SYGVNS. This CDR3 is built from 15 residues. The chain's CDR3 is CASSQRGRGFYEQYF. The CDR3 region has the DNA TGTGCCAGCAGCCAACGCGGCAGGGGATTCTACGAGCAGTACTTC.

The rearrangement joins TRBV9 to TRBJ1-1; D gene uncertain. The CDR3 runs 13 residues. Trimming removed 1 base at V and 0 bases at J, with 4 bases between. Germline CDR1 and CDR2: SGDLS and YYNGEE. CDR3 region: CASSVYVNTEAFF. The CDR3 region has the DNA TGTGCCAGCAGCGTATATGTGAACACTGAAGCTTTCTTT.

The DNA for the CDR3 is TGCGCCAGCAGCTTAAGAGGGGACACCTCATCTGGGGCCAACGTCCTGACTTTC. This translates into CASSLRGDTSSGANVLTF. The V and J genes are TRBV5-1 and TRBJ2-6, with D perhaps matching TRBD1 (6 bases). Trimming took off 2 bases at V and 1 base at J, with 16 bases between the two ends. The germline V gene has CDR1 SGHRS and CDR2 YFSETQ. CDR3 length: 18 residues. Full variable domain (rest looked up from reference TRBV5-1 and TRBJ2-6): KAGVTQTPRYLIKTRGQQVTLSCSPISGHRSVSWYQQTPGQGLQFLFEYFSETQRNKGNFPGRFSGRQFSNSRSEMNVSTLELGDSALYLCASSLRGDTSSGANVLTFGAGSRLTVL.

The chain links TRBV28 to TRBJ2-7; 10 nucleotides line up with TRBD2. Germline CDR1 reads MDHEN; CDR2 reads SYDVKM. The trim removed 6 bases at V and 3 bases at J, leaving 5 bases unmatched. The CDR3 has 14 amino acids. This CDR3 reads CASRTSGDLYEQYF. Written as DNA, the CDR3 is TGTGCCAGCAGAACTAGCGGGGACCTCTACGAGCAGTACTTC. The full variable domain, with the rest looked up from reference TRBV28 and TRBJ2-7, is DVKVTQSSRYLVKRTGEKVFLECVQDMDHENMFWYRQDPGLGLRLIYFSYDVKMKEKGDIPEGYSVSREKKERFSLILESASTNQTSMYLCASRTSGDLYEQYFGPGTRLTVT.

The CDR3 DNA is TGTGCCAGTAGTATCTCGCAGGGGCGGGAGAGGACTGAAGCTTTCTTT. Amino acid sequence: CASSISQGRERTEAFF. The rearrangement links TRBV19 to TRBJ1-1, with D possibly matching TRBD1 (6 bases). CDR3 length: 16 amino acids. Germline V gene data show CDR1 as LNHDA and CDR2 as SQIVND (reference sequence). With 3 bases removed from V and 5 bases from J, the gap between germline ends came to 19 bases.

The rearrangement joins TRBV10-3 to TRBJ1-3, with D tentatively TRBD1 (5 bases). From germline, CDR1 is ENHRY and CDR2 SYGVKD. The CDR3 loop spans 16 amino acids. Between the trimmed V and J ends, which lost 6 bases and 0 bases, there was a span of 15 bases. The chain's CDR3 is CAIRTGGGTSGNTIYF. The CDR3, as DNA: TGTGCCATCAGGACTGGGGGGGGGACCTCTGGAAACACCATATATTTT.

Only one count was recorded for this clone. The chain carries TRBV5-5 and TRBJ2-1; no clear D. Germline loops: CDR1 SGHKS, CDR2 YYEKEE (reference sequence). The CDR3 runs to 14 residues. Trimming removed 6 bases from V and 4 bases from J, with 14 bases in between. The CDR3 region has the DNA TGTGCCAGCACCCCCGGATGGGCTTACAATGAGCAGTTCTTC. Its translation is CASTPGWAYNEQFF.